The 7 T cell receptor beta chains reported below all come from one sample, sequenced in a study of identical twins. TCRdb processed the 5' RACE reads anew with MiXCR; each CDR3 protein has one entry. The sample lists about 810,000 distinct CDR3 sequences; about 12% were seen once. Separately, the same data were catalogued under a study of yellow fever vaccine responses in identical twins.

The sequencing input was PBMCs. The receptors originated from a woman aged 18-29 years in good health.

This clonotype was detected many times. The chain joins TRBV7-9 to TRBJ2-1, with D unresolved. The V and J ends lost 2 bases and 8 bases respectively, with 13 bases between them. The CDR3 has 14 amino acids. Germline V lookup: CDR1 SEHNR, CDR2 FQNEAQ (reference sequence). The CDR3 spells CASSLLGELDEQFF. For the CDR3, the DNA is TGTGCCAGCAGCTTATTAGGTGAGCTGGATGAGCAGTTCTTC. The variable domain in full, completed from reference TRBV7-9 and TRBJ2-1, reads DTGVSQNPRHKITKRGQNVTFRCDPISEHNRLYWYRQTLGQGPEFLTYFQNEAQLEKSRLLSDRFSAERPKGSFSTLEIQRTEQGDSAMYLCASSLLGELDEQFFGPGTRLTVL.

The CDR3 here is CASTTGTGGFNEQFF. As DNA, the CDR3 is TGTGCCAGCACCACCGGGACAGGGGGCTTCAATGAGCAGTTCTTC. The rearrangement joins TRBV6-1 to TRBJ2-1; 12 nucleotides line up with TRBD1. Germline V gene sequence: CDR1 MNHNS, CDR2 SASEGT. The CDR3 spans 15 residues. V gave up 7 bases and J gave up 6 bases; unmatched junction bases: 7.

This clonotype was observed many times. V and J are TRBV5-1 and TRBJ2-7; 9 positions agree with TRBD2. The V segment lost 0 bases and the J segment 1 base; nucleotides outside the gene matches: 5. Germline CDR1 is SGHRS and CDR2 is YFSETQ. The length of the CDR3 is 16 residues. The CDR3 sequence is CASSLGQREVSYEQYF. CDR3 DNA sequence: TGCGCCAGCAGCTTGGGCCAGCGGGAGGTTTCCTACGAGCAGTACTTC.

V usage is TRBV20-1 and J usage is TRBJ2-7, with D tentatively TRBD1 (6 bases). The CDR3 runs 13 residues. In germline, CDR1 is DFQATT, CDR2 SNEGSKA (reference sequence). V gave up 5 bases and J gave up 0 bases, with 11 bases separating them. The CDR3 sequence is CSALKGVSYEQYF. The CDR3, as DNA: TGCAGTGCTTTGAAGGGGGTCTCCTACGAGCAGTACTTC.

This clonotype has a count of ten or more. The chain recombines TRBV10-3 with TRBJ1-1; D is undetermined. This CDR3 contains 17 residues. With 6 bases removed from V and 5 bases from J, the gap between germline ends came to 25 bases. Per germline, CDR1 ENHRY and CDR2 SYGVKD. The DNA of the CDR3 is TGTGCCATCAGCCTCAGTTCCCTCGGGGTGGAGAAGACTGAAGCTTTCTTT. Its protein product is CAISLSSLGVEKTEAFF.

This clonotype was counted many times. The genes are TRBV24-1 and TRBJ2-1; TRBD1 matches 8 bases. Germline lookup yields CDR1 KGHDR and CDR2 SFDVKD. The CDR3 extends over 16 amino acids. J gave up 4 bases and V 0 bases, and 4 bases lay outside the gene matches. The CDR3 is CATSDLRQGPYNEQFF. For the CDR3, the DNA is TGTGCCACCAGTGATTTGAGACAGGGGCCTTACAATGAGCAGTTCTTC.

The table lists this clonotype with a few counts. This chain joins TRBV5-1 and TRBJ2-5; 14 positions match TRBD2. Trimming removed 3 bases from V and 4 bases from J; junction bases left unmatched: 5. This CDR3 has 16 residues. Germline CDR1 and CDR2: SGHRS and YFSETQ. CDR3 in amino acids: CASSSNGLAGGETQYF. The CDR3 DNA follows: TGCGCCAGCAGCTCTAACGGACTAGCGGGAGGAGAGACCCAGTACTTC.